These T cell receptor beta chains were read from a single sample in a study of human T cells and chemical hapten exposure. TCRdb used MiXCR to reprocess the RACE reads, holding one entry per CDR3 protein. The sample contains about 260,000 distinct CDR3 sequences, over 8% of which appear only once. The input for sequencing was whole blood, taken in connection with sensitization to the hapten diphenylcyclopropenone (DPC). The origin of the receptors is a middle-aged woman with alopecia areata. Some clones in this sample may be carry-over from other donors' samples. CDR3s include the opening cysteine and the closing phenylalanine or tryptophan. D genes are given only for firm matches. Not all rows give a size; the values are once, few, many and, for expanded clones, a class.

v_call	d_call	clone_size	j_call	cdr3_nt	cdr3_aa
TRBV29-1	NA	few	TRBJ2-5	TGCAGCCCCGGGGAGGGGCAGGGGGAGACCCAGTACTTC	CSPGEGQGETQYF
TRBV4-1	NA	few	TRBJ2-1	TGCGCCAGCAGCCTGTTTCGGGACCACAATGAGCAGTTCTTC	CASSLFRDHNEQFF
TRBV11-2	NA	few	TRBJ1-1	TGTGCCAGCAGCTTAGGACAGAGGGCTGAAGCTTTCTTT	CASSLGQRAEAFF
TRBV24-1	TRBD2	few	TRBJ2-2	TGTGCCACCAGTGCGGCGGGAGGATACACCGGGGAGCTGTTTTTT	CATSAAGGYTGELFF
TRBV18	TRBD1	few	TRBJ1-6	TGTGCCAGCTCACCAGATGACAGGGAGGCGAGCTCCTATAATTCACCCCTCCACTTT	CASSPDDREASSYNSPLHF
TRBV6-5	NA	NA	TRBJ2-2	TGTGCCAGCAGCACCGGGACGGAAAACACCGGGGAGCTGTTTTTT	CASSTGTENTGELFF
TRBV4-3	TRBD1	NA	TRBJ1-2	TGCGCCAGCAGCCAAGAGACAGGGGGGAACTATGGCTACACCTTC	CASSQETGGNYGYTF
TRBV10-3	TRBD2	NA	TRBJ2-3	TGTGCCATCAGTGAGTCTGCTCGGGTTAGCGGGAGATCGAGTATGGGAGATACGCAGTATTTT	CAISESARVSGRSSMGDTQYF
TRBV20-1	NA	many	TRBJ1-5	TGCAGTGCTAGAGGAGGCAGGGAGGCTCAGCCCCAGCATTTT	CSARGGREAQPQHF
TRBV12-5	NA	once	TRBJ2-5	TGTGCTAGTACTACAGAGGGCGCGGAGACCCAGTACTTC	CASTTEGAETQYF
TRBV6-5	NA	NA	TRBJ1-5	TGTGCCAGCAGGCCGGGGGCCCATCAGCCCCAGCATTTT	CASRPGAHQPQHF
TRBV7-3	TRBD1	NA	TRBJ1-2	TGTGCCAGCAGCTCGAGGACAGGTTATGGCTACACCTTC	CASSSRTGYGYTF
TRBV28	TRBD1	NA	TRBJ2-7	TGTGCCAGCAAAGGACAGGGGGCCAACGAGCAGTACTTC	CASKGQGANEQYF
TRBV6-5	NA	NA	TRBJ2-2	TGTGCCAGCAGTTACCGGCGGGAAGGTCGGCCCGGGGAGCTGTTTTTT	CASSYRREGRPGELFF
TRBV28	NA	few	TRBJ1-5	TGTGCCAGCAGTTTACTCCTAACCCAGCCCCAGCATTTT	CASSLLLTQPQHF
TRBV7-2	NA	NA	TRBJ1-1	TGTGCCACCTTAGGACAGATTGAAGCTTTCTTT	CATLGQIEAFF
TRBV11-2	TRBD2	many	TRBJ2-3	TGTGCCAGCAGGCCGAGTCTGGCGGGAGGCACATATTCCACAGATACGCAGTATTTT	CASRPSLAGGTYSTDTQYF
TRBV5-6	NA	NA	TRBJ1-2	TGTGCCAGCACAGCTTGGGTAGACCGCGGCTACACCTTC	CASTAWVDRGYTF
TRBV6-2/TRBV6-3	NA	NA	TRBJ2-1	TGTGCCAGCTCTAACCGGAGCCCGCACAATGAGCAGTTCTTC	CASSNRSPHNEQFF
TRBV2	TRBD1	few	TRBJ1-5	TGTGCCAGCAGCGAGCAGGGACAGGGGTACCAGCCCCAGCATTTT	CASSEQGQGYQPQHF
TRBV6-1	TRBD1	NA	TRBJ1-4	TGTGCCAGCACCACAGGGGGACGTTACTGGGAAAAACTGTTTTTT	CASTTGGRYWEKLFF
TRBV7-2	NA	few	TRBJ2-4	TGTGCCAGCAGCTTTAGCCTAGCCAAAAACATTCAGTACTTC	CASSFSLAKNIQYF
TRBV7-2	TRBD2	few	TRBJ2-3	TGTGCCAGCAGCTCGGGACTAGCGGGAGATTATGGCACAGATACGCAGTATTTT	CASSSGLAGDYGTDTQYF
TRBV11-2	TRBD2	few	TRBJ2-1	TGTGCCAGCACCTTGGGGACTAGCGGGCTCAATGAGCAGTTCTTC	CASTLGTSGLNEQFF
TRBV10-3	TRBD1	few	TRBJ1-1	TGTGCCATCAGTGGTGACAGGGGGCGATGGACTGAAGCTTTCTTT	CAISGDRGRWTEAFF
TRBV27	NA	NA	TRBJ2-5	TGTGCCAGCAGCCGTACCGGGACGGAAGAGACCCAGTACTTC	CASSRTGTEETQYF
TRBV7-2	NA	few	TRBJ1-5	TGTGCCAGCAGCTTATACGGGGAGAGCAATCAGCCCCAGCATTTT	CASSLYGESNQPQHF
TRBV29-1	TRBD1	few	TRBJ2-5	TGCAGCGTTGAAGTGACAGGGGTTGAACAAGAGACCCAGTACTTC	CSVEVTGVEQETQYF
TRBV5-4	TRBD1	NA	TRBJ2-1	TGTGCCAGCAGCCCCGGACAGGGGGATTACAATGAGCAGTTCTTC	CASSPGQGDYNEQFF
TRBV7-2	NA	NA	TRBJ1-1	TGTGCCAGCAGCTTAAACGGTGTCATGAACACTGAAGCTTTCTTT	CASSLNGVMNTEAFF
TRBV4-3	TRBD1	few	TRBJ1-2	TGCGCCAGCAGCCAAGGGGCCAGGGACAGGGTCTACGGCTACACCTTC	CASSQGARDRVYGYTF
TRBV28	TRBD2	many	TRBJ2-7	TGTGCCGCCATCGGGGCGTCTAGCGGGGGATACTACGAGCAGTACTTC	CAAIGASSGGYYEQYF
TRBV28	NA	NA	TRBJ2-1	TGTGCCAGCAGGGGGGTTGGCGGGGTCGCGAATGAGCAGTTCTTC	CASRGVGGVANEQFF
TRBV5-4	NA	few	TRBJ2-7	TGTGCCAGCAGCTTGCTCCAGAACGAGCAGTACTTC	CASSLLQNEQYF
TRBV6-2/TRBV6-3	NA	few	TRBJ2-7	TGTGCCAGCAGTGAGACCGGGGGCCGATACTTC	CASSETGGRYF
TRBV20-1	NA	NA	TRBJ2-3	TGCAGTGCTACCCAGGGGCCTGATACGCAGTATTTT	CSATQGPDTQYF
TRBV12-3/TRBV12-4	NA	many	TRBJ1-1	TGTGCCAGCAGCAAAAGTCGGGGTACGGAAGCTTTCTTT	CASSKSRGTEAFF
TRBV29-1	NA	NA	TRBJ1-2	TGCAGCGTTGAAGATGAAAGTTCCTATGGCTACACCTTC	CSVEDESSYGYTF
TRBV4-2	NA	NA	TRBJ2-3	TGTGCCAGCAGCCCAGCGCACTCTAGCACAGATACGCAGTATTTT	CASSPAHSSTDTQYF